This T cell receptor beta chain was identified during a study of CD8+ T cells in alopecia areata. The CDR3 contains 16 residues. Germline assignment: CDR1 MGHRA and CDR2 YSYEKL. Trimming removed 3 bases from V and 5 bases from J; junction bases left unmatched: 8. Treatment indicated: oral pan-JAK inhibitor, 5-10 mg twice daily. cDNA serving as the sequencing template came from extracted, reverse transcribed RNA. Clones were sequenced by immunoSEQ multiplex PCR, and TCRdb holds only the in-frame ones, with some missing. The data contain nearly 200,000 clones, over 45% of them seen just once; the ten biggest clones take up more than 5.5%.

The chain combines TRBV4-1 with TRBJ1-5; the match to TRBD1 covers 9 bases. The receptor was derived from a human donor with alopecia areata. The sample here was CD4+ T cells sorted from blood, taken at week 24, from a patient treated with tofacitinib. Here the CDR3 DNA reads TGCGCCAGCAGCCATATAGGACAGGGGAAAGATCAGCCCCAGCATTTT. Translating gives CASSHIGQGKDQPQHF.